The T cell receptor (beta chain) under discussion was sequenced for a study of blood T cell repertoires in COVID-19. Overall study: Specimens from acute and convalescent COVID-19 originated in the United States, Italy and Spain.

The junction had 14 bases not matched to a gene; V was cut back by 0 bases and J by 7 bases. Germline V CDR1 and CDR2: LGHDT, YNNKEL (reference sequence). The CDR3 extends over 17 amino acids. The authors' processing: Estimation of nucleated cell counts was performed using reference gene primer amplification. Produced via immunoSEQ multiplex PCR; TCRdb's table is partial and in-frame only. V and J calls plus clone size are reproduced from that table; the DNA served to infer D and trimming. In the table there are a few hundred thousand clones, approximately 84% of which are singletons. The gene calls are TRBV3-1 (or the pseudogene TRBV3-2) and TRBJ1-2; TRBD1 aligns across 7 bases. Material: peripheral blood. The TCR was taken from a human donor in a cohort sampled during active COVID-19. CDR3 in DNA: TGTGCCAGCAGCCAAGAAGGCCGGGGGAAGGGGGCTATTGGCTACACCTTC. Encoded protein: CASSQEGRGKGAIGYTF.